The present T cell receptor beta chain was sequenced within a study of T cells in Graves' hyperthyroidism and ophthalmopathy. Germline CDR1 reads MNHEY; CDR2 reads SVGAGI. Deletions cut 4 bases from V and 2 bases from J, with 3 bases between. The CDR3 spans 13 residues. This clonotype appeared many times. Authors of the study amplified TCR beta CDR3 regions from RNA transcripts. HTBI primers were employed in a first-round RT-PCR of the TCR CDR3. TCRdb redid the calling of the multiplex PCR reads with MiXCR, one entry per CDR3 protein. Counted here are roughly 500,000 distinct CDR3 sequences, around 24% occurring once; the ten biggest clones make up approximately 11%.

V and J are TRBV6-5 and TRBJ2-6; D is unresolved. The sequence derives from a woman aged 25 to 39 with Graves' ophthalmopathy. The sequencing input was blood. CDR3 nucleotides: TGTGCCAGCAGTTCGGCTGGGGCCAACGTCCTGACTTTC. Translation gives CASSSAGANVLTF.